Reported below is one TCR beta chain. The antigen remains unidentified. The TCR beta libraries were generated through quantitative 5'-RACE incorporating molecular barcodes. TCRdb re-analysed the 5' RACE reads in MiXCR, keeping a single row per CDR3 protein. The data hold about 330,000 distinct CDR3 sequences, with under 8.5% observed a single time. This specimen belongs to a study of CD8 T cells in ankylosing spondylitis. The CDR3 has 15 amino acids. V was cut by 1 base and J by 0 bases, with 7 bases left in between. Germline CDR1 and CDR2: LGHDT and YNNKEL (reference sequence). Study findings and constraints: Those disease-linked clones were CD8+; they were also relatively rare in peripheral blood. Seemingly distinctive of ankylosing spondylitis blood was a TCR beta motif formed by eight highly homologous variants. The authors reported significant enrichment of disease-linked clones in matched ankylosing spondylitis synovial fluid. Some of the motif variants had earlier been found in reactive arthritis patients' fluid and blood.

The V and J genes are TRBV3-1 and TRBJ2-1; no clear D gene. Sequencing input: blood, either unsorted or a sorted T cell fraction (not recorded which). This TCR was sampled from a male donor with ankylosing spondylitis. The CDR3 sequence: CASSQGWGSYNEQFF. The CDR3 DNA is TGTGCCAGCAGCCAAGGGTGGGGCTCCTACAATGAGCAGTTCTTC.